This record concerns one TCR beta chain sequence. Its cognate antigen is unknown. Primers for the PCR totalled 60 Vbeta and 13 Jbeta. Here immunoSEQ multiplex PCR was the method, and the copy in TCRdb shows in-frame clones only, minus some. The table lists about 210,000 clones, 82% of them singletons. The data belong to a study of cytomegalovirus exposure and HLA in healthy donors. Overall study findings and caveats: It was likely that a cluster of highly shared sequence variants was a sequencing artifact.

Trimming cost V 3 bases and J 1 base, with 6 bases left between them. CDR3 length: 13 residues. Germline lookup yields CDR1 LNHDA and CDR2 SQIVND (reference sequence). The specimen was PBMCs. This TCR came from a man in his forties in good health and CMV-seropositive. The chain employs TRBV19 and TRBJ1-1; D is unclear. This CDR3 is CASSMEGNTEAFF. CDR3 nucleotides: TGTGCCAGTAGTATGGAGGGGAACACTGAAGCTTTCTTT.